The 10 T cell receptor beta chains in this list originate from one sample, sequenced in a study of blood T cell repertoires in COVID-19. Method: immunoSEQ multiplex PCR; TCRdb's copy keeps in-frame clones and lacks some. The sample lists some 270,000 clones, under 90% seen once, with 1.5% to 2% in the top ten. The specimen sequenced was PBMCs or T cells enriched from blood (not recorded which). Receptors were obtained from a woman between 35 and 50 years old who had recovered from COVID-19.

The CDR3 loop is CASSLDGAGSLSYNEQFF. DNA of the CDR3: TGTGCCAGCAGCTTAGATGGAGCGGGATCGCTCTCCTACAATGAGCAGTTCTTC. This sequence joins TRBV11-2 and TRBJ2-1, with 7 bases fitting TRBD2. Germline V gives CDR1 SGHAT, CDR2 FQNNGV. The CDR3 sequence is 18 residues long. Trimming at V came to 0 bases and at J to 0 bases, leaving 8 bases not matched to a gene. The variable domain in full, completed from reference TRBV11-2 and TRBJ2-1, reads EAGVAQSPRYKIIEKRQSVAFWCNPISGHATLYWYQQILGQGPKLLIQFQNNGVVDDSQLPKDRFSAERLKGVDSTLKIQPAKLEDSAVYLCASSLDGAGSLSYNEQFFGPGTRLTVL.

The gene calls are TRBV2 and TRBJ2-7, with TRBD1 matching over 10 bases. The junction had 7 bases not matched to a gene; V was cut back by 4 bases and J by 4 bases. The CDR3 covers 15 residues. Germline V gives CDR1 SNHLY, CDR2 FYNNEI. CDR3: CASSVGTGVRYEQYF. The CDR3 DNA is TGTGCCAGCAGTGTGGGGACAGGGGTTCGGTACGAGCAGTACTTC.

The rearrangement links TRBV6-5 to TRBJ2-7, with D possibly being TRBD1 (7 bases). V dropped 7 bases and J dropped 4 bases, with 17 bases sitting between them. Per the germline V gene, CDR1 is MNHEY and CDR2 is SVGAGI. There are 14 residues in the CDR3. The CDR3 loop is CASTTVSGGYEQYF. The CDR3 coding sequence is TGTGCCAGCACTACAGTCTCAGGGGGGTACGAGCAGTACTTC.

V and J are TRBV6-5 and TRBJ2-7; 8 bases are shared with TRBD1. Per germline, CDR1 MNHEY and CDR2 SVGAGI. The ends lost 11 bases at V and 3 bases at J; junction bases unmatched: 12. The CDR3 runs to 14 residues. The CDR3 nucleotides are TGTGCCGGCAAAGGAGGGACAGGAGTCTACGAGCAGTACTTC. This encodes CAGKGGTGVYEQYF.

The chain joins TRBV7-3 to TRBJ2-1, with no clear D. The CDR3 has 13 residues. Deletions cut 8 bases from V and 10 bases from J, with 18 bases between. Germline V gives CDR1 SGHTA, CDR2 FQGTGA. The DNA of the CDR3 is TGTGCCAGCGCGATAGTGGAGTTCGGCGAGCAGTTCTTC. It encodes CASAIVEFGEQFF.

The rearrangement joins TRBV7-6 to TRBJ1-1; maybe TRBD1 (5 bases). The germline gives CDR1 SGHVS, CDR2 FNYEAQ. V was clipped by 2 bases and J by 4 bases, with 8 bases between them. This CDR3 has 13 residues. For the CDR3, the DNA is TGTGCCAGCAGCTTATCAGGGCGCACTGAAGCTTTCTTT. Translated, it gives CASSLSGRTEAFF.

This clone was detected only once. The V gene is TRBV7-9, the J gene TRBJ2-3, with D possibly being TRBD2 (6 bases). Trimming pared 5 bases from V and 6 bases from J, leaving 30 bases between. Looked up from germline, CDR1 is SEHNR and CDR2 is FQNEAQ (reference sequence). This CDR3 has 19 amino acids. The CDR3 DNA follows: TGTGCCAGCAGCCTAAAGTTGGACTATTCCGCCGCGGAACAGGATACGCAGTATTTT. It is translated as CASSLKLDYSAAEQDTQYF.

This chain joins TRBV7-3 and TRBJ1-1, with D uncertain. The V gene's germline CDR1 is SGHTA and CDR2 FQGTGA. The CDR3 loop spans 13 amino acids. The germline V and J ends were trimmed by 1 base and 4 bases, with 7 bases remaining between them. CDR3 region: CASSLILSTEAFF. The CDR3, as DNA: TGTGCCAGCAGCTTAATCTTGTCCACTGAAGCTTTCTTT.

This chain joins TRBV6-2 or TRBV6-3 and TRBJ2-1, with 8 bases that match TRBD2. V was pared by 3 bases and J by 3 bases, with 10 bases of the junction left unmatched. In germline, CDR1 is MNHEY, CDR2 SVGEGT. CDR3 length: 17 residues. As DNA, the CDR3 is TGTGCCAGCAGTTATAATCTCGGGAGGGCCGACTACAATGAGCAGTTCTTC. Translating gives CASSYNLGRADYNEQFF.

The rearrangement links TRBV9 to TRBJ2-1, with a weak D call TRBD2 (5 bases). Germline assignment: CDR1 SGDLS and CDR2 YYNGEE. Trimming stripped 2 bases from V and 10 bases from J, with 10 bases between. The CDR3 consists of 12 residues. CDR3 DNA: TGTGCCAGCAGCGTGCAACGGGGAGAGCAGTTCTTC. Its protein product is CASSVQRGEQFF.